This TCR beta chain was identified in a study of blood T cell repertoires in COVID-19. Study overall: Samples of COVID-19 (acute and convalescent) were obtained from the United States, Italy and Spain. From T cells, B-cell-depleted T cells, or PBMCs came the material, which was cDNA or gDNA.

CDR1 and CDR2 from the germline V gene are SGHDN and FVKESK. The CDR3 sequence is 17 residues long. Trimming cost V 2 bases and J 4 bases; bases outside gene matches: 10. Original processing notes: Researchers report that nucleated cell counts were estimated from reference gene primer amplification. Only in-frame clones appear in the TCRdb table, and some are missing; sequencing was by immunoSEQ multiplex PCR. D and trimming come from the DNA, and the V and J calls and clone size come from that table. The sample lists more than 95,000 clones; roughly 87% were seen once. The receptor was isolated from a human donor in a cohort sampled during active COVID-19. The chain couples TRBV14 to TRBJ1-2, with 10 bases lining up with TRBD1. The sequencing input was peripheral blood. DNA of the CDR3: TGTGCCAGCAGCCAAATTGGTGTGACAGGGGGCGTCTATGGCTACACCTTC. Amino acid sequence: CASSQIGVTGGVYGYTF.